This entry concerns a single T cell receptor beta chain. The V end lost 0 bases, the J end lost 2 bases, and 13 bases lay between the germline ends. Per germline, CDR1 LGHNA and CDR2 YNFKEQ. The CDR3 runs to 16 residues. This table comes from immunoSEQ multiplex PCR, and its TCRdb copy is limited to in-frame clones, with some not included. The data show 150,000 to 200,000 clones, and the top ten clones hold roughly 2%. The source of the sample is a study of control samples from healthy donors and cancer patients. The receptor was derived from a woman aged 25 to 39 in good health. The sequenced material came from blood. The V gene is TRBV4-2, the J gene TRBJ1-2; a weak D match, TRBD1 (5 bases). This chain's CDR3 is CASSQEKWGSNYGYTF. Here the CDR3 DNA reads TGTGCCAGCAGCCAAGAGAAGTGGGGCAGCAACTATGGCTACACCTTC.